This T cell receptor beta chain came from a study of human T cells and chemical hapten exposure. One entry per CDR3 protein, called by TCRdb with MiXCR from the RACE reads. This table has 180,000 or so distinct CDR3 sequences, more than 14% appearing once. The time point: patch test 1, 2 weeks after DPC sensitization. Treatment reported: therapeutic diphenylcyclopropenone sensitization with weekly scalp DPC. The sequencing used whole blood, collected in connection with sensitization to the hapten diphenylcyclopropenone (DPC). This TCR came from a woman aged 25-40 years with alopecia areata. Some clones in this sample may be carry-over from other donors' samples.

The CDR3 region is CASSLGTAGAETQYF. In nucleotides, the CDR3 is TGTGCCAGCAGCCTGGGGACAGCAGGGGCAGAGACCCAGTACTTC. V gene TRBV9 combines with J gene TRBJ2-5; 7 bases match TRBD1. This CDR3 spans 15 amino acids. J gave up 4 bases and V 4 bases, and 10 bases lay outside the gene matches. Looked up from germline, CDR1 is SGDLS and CDR2 is YYNGEE.